Each of the 30 T cell receptor beta chains below was sequenced from the same sample in a study of T cells after yellow fever vaccination. TCRdb recomputed calls from the 5' RACE reads with MiXCR, one row per CDR3 protein. Here the sample spans roughly 340,000 distinct CDR3 sequences, 7.5% to 9% being singletons. Source: PBMCs, taken on the day of the first yellow fever vaccination. All receptors come from a man aged 18 to 30 who received the YFV17D yellow fever vaccine.

This clonotype has just a few counts. This sequence joins TRBV12-3 or TRBV12-4 and TRBJ2-3; 8 bases line up with TRBD2. V trimming: 3 bases; J trimming: 3 bases; junction bases outside the gene matches: 8. The CDR3 totals 16 residues. CDR3 residues: CASSFRGGYRTDTQYF. For the CDR3, the DNA is TGTGCCAGCAGTTTTCGGGGGGGCTATAGAACAGATACGCAGTATTTT.

This clonotype was seen a handful of times. The chain links TRBV6-1 to TRBJ2-3; TRBD2 aligns across 10 bases. The CDR3 spans 13 residues. Germline V gene lookup returns CDR1 MNHNS and CDR2 SASEGT. Trimming at V came to 7 bases and at J to 4 bases, leaving 2 bases not matched to a gene. CDR3 region: CASKRGGADTQYF. As DNA, the CDR3 is TGTGCCAGCAAGCGGGGGGGGGCAGATACGCAGTATTTT.

The CDR3 DNA sequence: TGCGCCAGCAGCTTGGGATCCACCCGTAATGGCTACACCTTC. Its protein is CASSLGSTRNGYTF. The chain links TRBV5-1 to TRBJ1-2; D is uncertain. This CDR3 region has 14 residues. Deletions cut 0 bases from V and 6 bases from J, with 12 bases between. Per germline, CDR1 SGHRS and CDR2 YFSETQ.

This clonotype was seen only a few times. This sequence joins TRBV6-1 and TRBJ2-1; TRBD1 aligns across 7 bases. The CDR3 extends over 15 amino acids. Germline V CDR1 and CDR2: MNHNS, SASEGT. Trimming removed 5 bases from V and 5 bases from J; junction bases left unmatched: 9. CDR3: CASSRQGGRDNEQFF. The CDR3 region has the DNA TGTGCCAGCAGTCGACAGGGCGGCAGGGACAATGAGCAGTTCTTC.

This clonotype was counted at least ten times. The CDR3 region is CASTPRGGLNTGELFF. In nucleotides, the CDR3 is TGTGCCAGCACCCCTAGGGGGGGCTTAAACACCGGGGAGCTGTTTTTT. The chain employs TRBV7-2 and TRBJ2-2; D perhaps matches TRBD2 (7 bases). CDR1 is SGHTA and CDR2 is FQGNSA in the germline V gene. V dropped 7 bases and J dropped 2 bases, with 17 bases sitting between them. CDR3 size: 16 residues.

In this sample, this clonotype turned up a few times. The chain recombines TRBV7-6 with TRBJ2-5; D may match TRBD1 or TRBD2 (5 bases each). Germline CDR1 SGHVS, CDR2 FNYEAQ. CDR3 length: 14 residues. With 2 bases removed from V and 5 bases from J, the gap between germline ends came to 12 bases. CDR3 sequence (DNA): TGTGCCAGCAGCTTAAGCCGGGGCTCGGAGACCCAGTACTTC. Translating gives CASSLSRGSETQYF.

This clonotype was seen ten or more times. The CDR3 bases are TGTGCCAGCAGCTTAATACACACAGATACGCAGTATTTT. It specifies CASSLIHTDTQYF. The chain links TRBV7-3 to TRBJ2-3; D is unresolved. Germline CDR1 is SGHTA and CDR2 is FQGTGA. Trimming removed 1 base at V and 2 bases at J, with 4 bases between. The CDR3 has 13 amino acids.

This clonotype turned up a few times. V is TRBV7-9 and J is TRBJ2-5; 11 positions agree with TRBD1. The CDR3 is made up of 15 amino acids. After removal of 5 bases from V and 2 bases from J, the junction contained 4 bases not matched to a gene. Germline loops: CDR1 SEHNR, CDR2 FQNEAQ (reference sequence). The CDR3 nucleotides are TGTGCCAGCAGCGACCGGGACAGGGGGCAAGAGACCCAGTACTTC. Translating gives CASSDRDRGQETQYF.

The J gene is TRBJ2-7, the V gene TRBV12-3 or TRBV12-4, with 7 bases lining up with TRBD2. The CDR3 spans 13 residues. With 8 bases clipped from V and 2 bases from J, the junction kept 6 bases outside the gene matches. CDR3 region: CASSGTNPYEQYF. CDR3 coding DNA: TGTGCCAGCTCCGGGACTAACCCCTACGAGCAGTACTTC.

This clonotype was recorded a few times. J is TRBJ2-7 and V is TRBV4-1; D tentatively reads TRBD1 or TRBD2 (6 bases each). The CDR3 sequence is 15 residues long. CDR1 MGHRA and CDR2 YSYEKL come from the germline V gene. V was trimmed by 4 bases and J by 2 bases, leaving 15 bases between them. CDR3 DNA: TGCGCCAGCAGCCCCTCATCGGGGGCCACCTACGAGCAGTACGTC. Translation gives CASSPSSGATYEQYV.

The sample holds many counts of this clonotype. The chain recombines TRBV7-3 with TRBJ2-3; D might be TRBD1 (5 bases). In germline, CDR1 is SGHTA, CDR2 FQGTGA. V lost 2 bases and J lost 9, with 18 bases in between. The CDR3 has 15 amino acids. The DNA of the CDR3 is TGTGCCAGCAGCTTAGGGGCAGGGCCTGATGGGACGCAGTATTTT. Translation: CASSLGAGPDGTQYF.

The rearrangement joins TRBV6-1 to TRBJ2-5; D possibly corresponds to TRBD2 (5 bases). The length of the CDR3 is 13 residues. Trimming removed 6 bases from V and 4 bases from J, with 12 bases in between. Germline V gene sequence: CDR1 MNHNS, CDR2 SASEGT. The CDR3 protein is CASRILVRETQYF. The CDR3 DNA reads TGTGCCAGCAGAATACTAGTTCGAGAGACCCAGTACTTC.

This chain connects TRBV20-1 to TRBJ1-2; TRBD1 matches at 11 bases. With 3 bases clipped from V and 8 bases from J, the junction kept 5 bases outside the gene matches. CDR3 length: 13 residues. Germline V lookup: CDR1 DFQATT, CDR2 SNEGSKA (reference sequence). The CDR3 nucleotides read TGCAGTGCTAGGGACAGGGGGCCCTGGGGCTACACCTTC. As protein: CSARDRGPWGYTF.

This clonotype was observed a few times. The chain employs TRBV5-1 and TRBJ2-2; 9 nucleotides align to TRBD2. The V gene end was trimmed by 1 base and the J gene end by 1 base; junction bases not matched to a gene: 5. The CDR3 length is 17 residues. From germline, CDR1 is SGHRS and CDR2 YFSETQ. This CDR3 reads CASSLRTSDWNTGELFF. CDR3 bases: TGCGCCAGCAGCTTGAGGACTAGCGATTGGAACACCGGGGAGCTGTTTTTT.

This clonotype appeared a few times. V usage is TRBV12-5 and J usage is TRBJ2-3; D is possibly TRBD2 (6 bases). V was shortened by 4 bases and J by 4 bases, with 12 bases between the two germline ends. This CDR3 is built from 14 residues. From germline, CDR1 is LGHNT and CDR2 FRNRAP. CDR3 sequence: CASGWDGGADTQYF. As DNA, the CDR3 is TGTGCTAGTGGTTGGGACGGGGGAGCAGATACGCAGTATTTT.

V gene TRBV7-9 combines with J gene TRBJ2-5, with 7 bases that match TRBD1. Germline CDR1 reads SEHNR; CDR2 reads FQNEAQ (reference sequence). V gave up 10 bases and J gave up 4 bases; unmatched junction bases: 6. The CDR3 length is 12 residues. In nucleotides, the CDR3 is TGTGCCATTGACAGGGTAGTAGAGACCCAGTACTTC. Its protein is CAIDRVVETQYF.

The rearrangement links TRBV6-6 to TRBJ2-4; the D is unclear. Germline CDR1 and CDR2: MNHNY and SVGAGI (reference sequence). The germline V and J ends were trimmed by 7 bases and 6 bases, with 7 bases remaining between them. CDR3 length: 11 residues. The CDR3 DNA is TGTGCCAGCACCGTACGAAACATTCAGTACTTC. It yields the protein CASTVRNIQYF.

At least ten counts were recorded for this clonotype. The gene calls are TRBV5-1 and TRBJ2-2; the D call may be TRBD1 or TRBD2 (5 bases each). The V end was cut by 7 bases, the J end by 2 bases, with 9 bases between. Germline CDR1 reads SGHRS; CDR2 reads YFSETQ. This CDR3 region has 13 residues. This CDR3 is CASGGDNTGELFF. Written as DNA, the CDR3 is TGCGCCAGCGGGGGAGATAACACCGGGGAGCTGTTTTTT.

The rearrangement uses TRBV7-6 and TRBJ1-3; no reliable D call. CDR3 length: 14 residues. Trimming cost V 6 bases and J 4 bases, with 13 bases left between them. Per the germline V gene, CDR1 is SGHVS and CDR2 is FNYEAQ. CDR3 in amino acids: CASSTLLRGNTIYF. CDR3 coding DNA: TGTGCCAGCAGTACTCTCCTTCGCGGAAACACCATATATTTT.

The chain links TRBV12-1 to TRBJ2-1; the tabulated D call, TRBD1, remains unverified against the DNA. TRBV12-1 is a listed pseudogene. The CDR3 runs 14 residues. CDR3 sequence (DNA): TGTGCCAGCAGCATCTATCGACAGGGCGATGAGCAGTTCTTC. Translating gives CASSIYRQGDEQFF.

The chain joins TRBV3-1 to TRBJ1-5, with D unclear. V shed 0 bases and J shed 5 bases, with 8 bases lying between them. The germline V gene has CDR1 LGHDT and CDR2 YNNKEL (reference sequence). The CDR3 runs to 14 residues. The CDR3 DNA reads as TGTGCCAGCAGCCAAGACGTCTGGTATCAGCCCCAGCATTTT. Protein sequence: CASSQDVWYQPQHF.

This clonotype has just a few counts. V and J are TRBV12-3 or TRBV12-4 and TRBJ1-4; D not certain. V was cut by 2 bases and J by 4 bases, with 8 bases left in between. The CDR3 length is 14 residues. CDR3 amino acids: CASSLTRNNEKLFF. In DNA form, the CDR3 reads TGTGCCAGCAGTTTAACCAGGAATAATGAAAAACTGTTTTTT.

The chain has TRBV27 and TRBJ2-7; TRBD1 matches 7 bases. Germline V gene sequence: CDR1 MNHEY, CDR2 SMNVEV (reference sequence). CDR3 size: 13 residues. Trimming took 5 bases from V and 11 from J; bases not matched to a gene: 12. The CDR3 reads CASSLLLGDRKYV. The CDR3 region has the DNA TGTGCCAGCAGTCTTCTACTGGGGGACAGAAAGTACGTC.

This clonotype appeared many times. The gene calls are TRBV18 and TRBJ2-3; 8 positions match TRBD1. The CDR3 is 14 amino acids. J lost 7 bases, V lost 10 bases, and 13 bases had no gene match. Germline CDR1 KGHSH, CDR2 LQKENI. CDR3 coding DNA: TGTGCCACCACCGGGACAGGAGGGGCAAATACGCAGTATTTT. It specifies CATTGTGGANTQYF.

In its sample, this clonotype was seen many times. This chain joins TRBV5-1 and TRBJ2-1, with 7 bases that match TRBD1. The CDR3 is 15 amino acids. V was clipped by 4 bases and J by 2 bases; unmatched bases: 6. The germline CDR1 and CDR2 sequences are SGHRS and YFSETQ. The CDR3 bases are TGCGCCAGCAGCGTAGGACAGGTTGCCTACAATGAGCAGTTCTTC. This gives the protein CASSVGQVAYNEQFF.

Many counts were recorded for this clonotype. This sequence joins TRBV7-9 and TRBJ2-3, with D hard to call. CDR1 and CDR2 (germline): SEHNR, FQNEAQ (reference sequence). Deletions cut 5 bases from V and 1 base from J, with 7 bases between. The CDR3 covers 13 residues. The CDR3 DNA is TGTGCCAGCAGCCTTATGGGCACAGATACGCAGTATTTT. Protein product: CASSLMGTDTQYF.

The DNA for the CDR3 is TGTGCCAGCAGTTACTATCGACAGGGCGCGACCGGGGAGCTGTTTTTT. Encoded protein: CASSYYRQGATGELFF. The chain uses TRBV6-2 or TRBV6-3 and TRBJ2-2; 7 positions match TRBD1. This CDR3 has 16 residues. V was clipped by 1 base and J by 5 bases; unmatched bases: 7. CDR1 is MNHEY, CDR2 SVGEGT, per germline.

A note on this clonotype: An end of the junction differs from the germline gene, which may be a read error. The chain links TRBV4-2 to TRBJ2-1; maybe TRBD2 (5 bases). The CDR3 extends over 14 amino acids. Germline assignment: CDR1 LGHNA and CDR2 YNFKEQ. Here the CDR3 reads CAISPGVRHNEQFF. CDR3 bases: TGTGCCATCAGCCCCGGGGTACGGCACAATGAGCAGTTCTTC.

Here the CDR3 reads CASSLGQTHHVYEQYV. The CDR3 region has the DNA TGTGCCAGCAGTTTGGGTCAGACCCACCACGTCTACGAGCAGTACGTC. The rearrangement links TRBV6-6 to TRBJ2-7; D uncertain. V lost 4 bases, J lost 3 bases, and 19 bases lay in between. The CDR3 consists of 16 residues. Germline assignment: CDR1 MNHNY and CDR2 SVGAGI (reference sequence).

The chain uses TRBV3-1 and TRBJ2-1, with 10 bases aligning to TRBD2. The germline gives CDR1 LGHDT, CDR2 YNNKEL (reference sequence). The CDR3 runs 16 residues. Trimming cost V 0 bases and J 5 bases; bases outside gene matches: 4. Here the CDR3 DNA reads TGTGCCAGCAGCCAAGATGCTAGCGGGGGCCACAATGAGCAGTTCTTC. It encodes CASSQDASGGHNEQFF.